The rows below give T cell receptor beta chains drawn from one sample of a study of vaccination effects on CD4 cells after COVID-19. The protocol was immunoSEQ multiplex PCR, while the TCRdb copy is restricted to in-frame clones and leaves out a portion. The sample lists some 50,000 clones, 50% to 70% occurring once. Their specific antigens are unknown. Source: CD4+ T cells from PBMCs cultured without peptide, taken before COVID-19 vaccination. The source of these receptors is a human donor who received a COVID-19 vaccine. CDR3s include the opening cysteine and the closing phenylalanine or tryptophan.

CDR3: CASSLAGDQPQHF; J: TRBJ1-5; V: TRBV5-1; length: 13
CDR3: CASSYGTRDFEQFF; J: TRBJ2-1; V: TRBV6-6; length: 14
CDR3: CAWSRGIEQYF; J: TRBJ2-7; V: TRBV30; length: 11
CDR3: CAISESLGEQYF; J: TRBJ2-7; V: TRBV10-3; length: 12
CDR3: CASSSGTGDYGYTF; J: TRBJ1-2; V: TRBV7-9; length: 14
CDR3: CASRGPSFSSGANVLTF; J: TRBJ2-6; V: TRBV3-1/TRBV3-2; length: 17
CDR3: CASRLTSGPPYEQFF; J: TRBJ2-1; V: TRBV10-1; length: 15
CDR3: CASSPRLERYNEQFF; J: TRBJ2-1; V: TRBV11-2; length: 15
CDR3: CASSYKFLAGYEQFF; J: TRBJ2-1; V: TRBV6-2/TRBV6-3; length: 15
CDR3: CATTLTPTNEKLFF; J: TRBJ1-4; V: TRBV19; length: 14
CDR3: CASSGGQGYYEQYF; J: TRBJ2-7; V: TRBV5-1; length: 14
CDR3: CASSYPVWGPDYEQYF; J: TRBJ2-7; V: TRBV28; length: 16
CDR3: CASSPYGPGTYNEQFF; J: TRBJ2-1; V: TRBV4-1; length: 16
CDR3: CASSRAYRDRGNEQYF; J: TRBJ2-7; V: TRBV4-2; length: 16
CDR3: CASTRALTNEKLFF; J: TRBJ1-4; V: TRBV6-5; length: 14
CDR3: CASSGGLTGEKLFF; J: TRBJ1-4; V: TRBV5-6; length: 14
CDR3: CASSLGSGRVSYEQYF; J: TRBJ2-7; V: TRBV7-6; length: 16
CDR3: CASSLGYSSGNTIYF; J: TRBJ1-3; V: TRBV5-5; length: 15
CDR3: CASSLERVGGSSNEQFF; J: TRBJ2-1; V: TRBV7-8; length: 17
CDR3: CASSSDRGNYGYTF; J: TRBJ1-2; V: TRBV28; length: 14
CDR3: CASSVGTPGETQYF; J: TRBJ2-5; V: TRBV9; length: 14
CDR3: CASSTSTGVFYEQYF; J: TRBJ2-7; V: TRBV4-2; length: 15
CDR3: CASSLGASGSYEQYF; J: TRBJ2-7; V: TRBV7-8; length: 15
CDR3: CASSPRGQNSGNTIYF; J: TRBJ1-3; V: TRBV9; length: 16
CDR3: CASSQSDGGGYTF; J: TRBJ1-2; V: TRBV3-1/TRBV3-2; length: 13
CDR3: CASSLRGPSYGYTF; J: TRBJ1-2; V: TRBV5-6; length: 14
CDR3: CASSDGQGGAAEETQYF; J: TRBJ2-5; V: TRBV25-1; length: 17
CDR3: CASSPPGQGTHQPQHF; J: TRBJ1-5; V: TRBV18; length: 16
CDR3: CASSLLAGPRDTQYF; J: TRBJ2-3; V: TRBV7-2; length: 15
CDR3: CASSLVGLQSYEQYF; J: TRBJ2-7; V: TRBV5-6; length: 15
CDR3: CASSLGPSPLHF; J: TRBJ1-6; V: TRBV7-8; length: 12
CDR3: CASSLGFGATDTQYF; J: TRBJ2-3; V: TRBV5-4; length: 15
CDR3: CASRTSVMGLNEQFF; J: TRBJ2-1; V: TRBV27; length: 15
CDR3: CASSPDRDQPQHF; J: TRBJ1-5; V: TRBV4-1; length: 13
CDR3: CASSLSDTATGGDQPQHF; J: TRBJ1-5; V: TRBV28; length: 18
CDR3: CASRTSGGTDTQYF; J: TRBJ2-3; V: TRBV19; length: 14
CDR3: CASSYMGAAGGEQFF; J: TRBJ2-1; V: TRBV6-5; length: 15
CDR3: CASSPQAGGETQYF; J: TRBJ2-5; V: TRBV7-8; length: 14